These 20 T cell receptor beta chains originate from one sample sequenced in a study of blood T cell repertoires in COVID-19. Here immunoSEQ multiplex PCR was the method, and the copy in TCRdb shows in-frame clones only, minus some. This table has about 230,000 clones, approximately 90% appearing once. Input material: PBMCs or T cells enriched from blood (not recorded which). All receptors derive from a man between 18 and 29 years old who had recovered from COVID-19.

The rearrangement joins TRBV2 to TRBJ1-5, with 7 bases that match TRBD1. The CDR3 runs to 14 residues. From germline, CDR1 is SNHLY and CDR2 FYNNEI. With 6 bases clipped from V and 6 bases from J, the junction kept 8 bases outside the gene matches. The CDR3 loop reads CASRHDRESQPQHF. In nucleotides, the CDR3 is TGTGCCAGCAGACATGACAGGGAAAGTCAGCCCCAGCATTTT.

The CDR3 sequence is CASTLGRRAGTNEKLFF. The DNA for the CDR3 is TGTGCCAGCACCCTAGGACGGAGGGCAGGAACTAATGAAAAACTGTTTTTT. The chain has TRBV2 and TRBJ1-4, with D unresolved. The CDR3 sequence is 17 residues long. Per germline, CDR1 SNHLY and CDR2 FYNNEI. The germline V and J ends were trimmed by 7 bases and 1 base, with 19 bases remaining between them.

The chain's CDR3 is CASSSGQTNEQFF. Here the CDR3 DNA reads TGCGCCAGCAGCTCGGGACAGACCAATGAGCAGTTCTTC. The chain recombines TRBV5-1 with TRBJ2-1; 7 nucleotides match TRBD1. This CDR3 comprises 13 residues. V trimming: 3 bases; J trimming: 6 bases; junction bases outside the gene matches: 3. Germline V gene sequence: CDR1 SGHRS, CDR2 YFSETQ.

V and J are TRBV6-5 and TRBJ1-1, with TRBD1 matching 9 bases. CDR3 length: 15 residues. The germline V gene encodes CDR1 MNHEY and CDR2 SVGAGI. Germline trimming cut 6 bases from V and 4 bases from J; bases unmatched to any gene: 9. The CDR3 reads CASRAQGAGFTEAFF. The CDR3 nucleotides are TGTGCCAGCAGGGCACAGGGGGCTGGTTTCACTGAAGCTTTCTTT.

The V and J genes are TRBV19 and TRBJ2-7; 9 positions match TRBD2. The CDR3 consists of 19 residues. Germline loops: CDR1 LNHDA, CDR2 SQIVND (reference sequence). V shed 6 bases and J 1 base; nucleotides not matched to a gene: 19. The CDR3 spells CASRNPPTLTSGTSYEQYF. The CDR3 bases are TGTGCCAGTAGGAACCCACCGACTTTGACTAGCGGAACATCCTACGAGCAGTACTTC.

The J gene is TRBJ1-5, the V gene TRBV6-5, with D hard to call. V lost 6 bases to trimming and J lost 0 bases, with 9 bases between them. The CDR3 is 14 residues long. CDR1 MNHEY and CDR2 SVGAGI come from the germline V gene. The CDR3 DNA sequence: TGTGCCAGCAGCCCCCTTAATAGCAATCAGCCCCAGCATTTT. Protein: CASSPLNSNQPQHF.

The rearrangement uses TRBV6-5 and TRBJ1-2, with D perhaps matching TRBD1 (5 bases). Trimming stripped 5 bases from V and 3 bases from J, with 13 bases between. Germline CDR1 and CDR2: MNHEY and SVGAGI. This CDR3 comprises 14 residues. The CDR3 region is CASSTSQGDYGYTF. CDR3 DNA sequence: TGTGCCAGCAGTACCTCTCAGGGCGACTATGGCTACACCTTC.

The chain employs TRBV5-1 and TRBJ2-1, with D unresolved. There are 16 residues in the CDR3. With 5 bases removed from V and 6 bases from J, the gap between germline ends came to 21 bases. Germline V gene sequence: CDR1 SGHRS, CDR2 YFSETQ. The CDR3 DNA follows: TGCGCCAGCAGGCTAAGCGCGCTTGGCTCTGGCAATGAGCAGTTCTTC. Its translation is CASRLSALGSGNEQFF.

V usage is TRBV5-1 and J usage is TRBJ1-2, with 9 positions matching TRBD1. Trimming at V came to 4 bases and at J to 8 bases, leaving 6 bases not matched to a gene. CDR3 length equals 13 residues. CDR1 is SGHRS and CDR2 is YFSETQ in the germline V gene. The CDR3 here is CASSPGQGAGYTF. Written as DNA, the CDR3 is TGCGCCAGCAGCCCGGGACAGGGTGCAGGCTACACCTTC.

The rearrangement links TRBV6-5 to TRBJ1-2; D unresolved. The CDR3 is 13 residues long. With 4 bases removed from V and 6 bases from J, the gap between germline ends came to 12 bases. Germline CDR1 MNHEY, CDR2 SVGAGI. CDR3 in amino acids: CASSFGDRHGYTF. CDR3 nucleotides: TGTGCCAGCAGTTTCGGGGATAGACATGGCTACACCTTC.

The J gene is TRBJ2-1, the V gene TRBV5-1; weak D call: TRBD1 (5 bases). The V end lost 0 bases, the J end lost 2 bases, and 15 bases lay between the germline ends. From germline, CDR1 is SGHRS and CDR2 YFSETQ. The CDR3 length is 17 residues. The chain's CDR3 is CASSLAKDTGPYNEQFF. Written as DNA, the CDR3 is TGCGCCAGCAGCTTGGCTAAGGACACCGGGCCCTACAATGAGCAGTTCTTC.

The chain recombines TRBV10-3 with TRBJ1-1; 7 bases align to TRBD1. The CDR3 sequence is 15 residues long. Germline V gives CDR1 ENHRY, CDR2 SYGVKD. V dropped 6 bases and J dropped 6; count of bases not matched to a gene: 13. CDR3: CAISHSLQGTAEAFF. CDR3 coding DNA: TGTGCCATCAGCCATAGTCTACAGGGGACCGCTGAAGCTTTCTTT.

V gene TRBV11-2 combines with J gene TRBJ2-1; TRBD2 aligns across 12 bases. This CDR3 comprises 16 residues. Germline-derived CDR1 and CDR2 are SGHAT and FQNNGV. V shed 5 bases and J 10 bases; nucleotides not matched to a gene: 12. This CDR3 is CASSPGPSGGATEQFF. CDR3 sequence (DNA): TGTGCCAGCAGCCCCGGACCTAGCGGGGGGGCCACGGAGCAGTTCTTC. The full variable domain, with the rest looked up from reference TRBV11-2 and TRBJ2-1, is EAGVAQSPRYKIIEKRQSVAFWCNPISGHATLYWYQQILGQGPKLLIQFQNNGVVDDSQLPKDRFSAERLKGVDSTLKIQPAKLEDSAVYLCASSPGPSGGATEQFFGPGTRLTVL.

The chain couples TRBV5-6 to TRBJ1-2; no firm D call. The CDR3 spans 13 residues. Germline assignment: CDR1 SGHDT and CDR2 YYEEEE. The V end was cut by 1 base, the J end by 3 bases, with 7 bases between. This CDR3 reads CASSLIRDYGYTF. The CDR3 DNA reads TGTGCCAGCAGCTTGATTCGGGACTATGGCTACACCTTC.

The chain is built from TRBV28 and TRBJ1-4; D might be TRBD1 (5 bases). The CDR3 length is 16 residues. Germline CDR1 is MDHEN and CDR2 is SYDVKM. Trimming took off 0 bases at V and 4 bases at J, with 12 bases between the two ends. The CDR3 nucleotides read TGTGCCAGCAGTTTATGGGGGGGAAACCTTAATGAAAAACTGTTTTTT. Amino acid sequence: CASSLWGGNLNEKLFF.

V usage is TRBV11-2 and J usage is TRBJ1-2, with unresolved D. CDR3 size: 12 residues. Germline V gene sequence: CDR1 SGHAT, CDR2 FQNNGV. Trimming stripped 5 bases from V and 8 bases from J, with 12 bases between. CDR3: CASSPGIRGYTF. Here the CDR3 DNA reads TGTGCCAGCAGCCCGGGGATACGGGGCTACACCTTC. Full variable domain (outside the CDR3, taken from reference TRBV11-2 and TRBJ1-2): EAGVAQSPRYKIIEKRQSVAFWCNPISGHATLYWYQQILGQGPKLLIQFQNNGVVDDSQLPKDRFSAERLKGVDSTLKIQPAKLEDSAVYLCASSPGIRGYTFGSGTRLTVV.

CDR3 region: CASNRPGYNEQFF. CDR3 coding DNA: TGTGCCAGCAATCGCCCCGGCTACAATGAGCAGTTCTTC. The chain joins TRBV25-1 to TRBJ2-1; D is unresolved. The CDR3 is made up of 13 amino acids. Germline V CDR1 and CDR2: MGHDK, SYGVNS. The V end lost 7 bases, the J end lost 3 bases, and 10 bases lay between the germline ends.

The rearrangement uses TRBV5-1 and TRBJ2-5; D possibly corresponds to TRBD2 (7 bases). The CDR3 runs 16 residues. From germline, CDR1 is SGHRS and CDR2 YFSETQ. V lost 0 bases to trimming and J lost 4 bases, with 16 bases between them. The CDR3 DNA reads as TGCGCCAGCAGCTTGGATGGGGGGGCGAGAGGAGAGACCCAGTACTTC. Its protein is CASSLDGGARGETQYF.

The genes are TRBV5-1 and TRBJ2-5; D possibly corresponds to TRBD2 (6 bases). V lost 4 bases, J lost 3 bases, and 13 bases lay in between. The CDR3 extends over 14 amino acids. CDR1 and CDR2 (germline): SGHRS, YFSETQ. CDR3 sequence reads: CASSAGTSKETQYF. In nucleotides, the CDR3 is TGCGCCAGCAGCGCCGGGACTTCCAAAGAGACCCAGTACTTC.

CDR3 region: CASSRRLALTDTQYF. The CDR3 DNA follows: TGTGCCAGCAGTCGAAGACTAGCGTTGACAGATACGCAGTATTTT. This chain connects TRBV27 to TRBJ2-3, with TRBD2 matching 8 bases. With 5 bases clipped from V and 3 bases from J, the junction kept 7 bases outside the gene matches. The germline V gene has CDR1 MNHEY and CDR2 SMNVEV (reference sequence). The CDR3 runs to 15 residues.